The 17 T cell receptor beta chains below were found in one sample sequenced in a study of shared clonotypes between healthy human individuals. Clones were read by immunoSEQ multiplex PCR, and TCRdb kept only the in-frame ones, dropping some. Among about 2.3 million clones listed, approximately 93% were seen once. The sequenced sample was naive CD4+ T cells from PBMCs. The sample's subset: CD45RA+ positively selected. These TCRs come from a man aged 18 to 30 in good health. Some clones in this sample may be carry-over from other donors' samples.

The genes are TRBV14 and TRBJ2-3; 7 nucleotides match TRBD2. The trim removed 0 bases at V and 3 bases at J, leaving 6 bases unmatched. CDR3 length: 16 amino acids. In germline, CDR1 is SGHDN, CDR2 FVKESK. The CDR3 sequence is CASSQDLAGVTDTQYF. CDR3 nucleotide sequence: TGTGCCAGCAGCCAAGATTTGGCGGGAGTTACAGATACGCAGTATTTT.

DNA of the CDR3: TGTGCCACCTCCCCGGGGGACTCGGACTACGAGCAGTACTTC. Residues: CATSPGDSDYEQYF. V and J are TRBV5-3 and TRBJ2-7; tentative D call: TRBD2 (6 bases). TRBV5-3 is sorted into the ORF group, with uncertain function. The CDR3 is 14 amino acids. V was trimmed by 9 bases and J by 3 bases, leaving 19 bases between them.

The CDR3 loop reads CAISEGRLEPTYEQYF. The CDR3 nucleotides read TGTGCCATCAGTGAAGGGCGACTGGAGCCTACCTACGAGCAGTACTTC. The chain joins TRBV10-3 to TRBJ2-7; unclear D gene. This CDR3 comprises 16 residues. Germline values: CDR1 ENHRY, CDR2 SYGVKD. With 3 bases removed from V and 2 bases from J, the gap between germline ends came to 17 bases.

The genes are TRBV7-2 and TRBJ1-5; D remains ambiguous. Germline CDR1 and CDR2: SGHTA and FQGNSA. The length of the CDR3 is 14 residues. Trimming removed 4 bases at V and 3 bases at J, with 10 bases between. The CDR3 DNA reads TGTGCCAGCAGCTCGACCGGACCCAATCAGCCCCAGCATTTT. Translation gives CASSSTGPNQPQHF. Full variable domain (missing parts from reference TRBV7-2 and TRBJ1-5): GAGVSQSPSNKVTEKGKDVELRCDPISGHTALYWYRQSLGQGLEFLIYFQGNSAPDKSGLPSDRFSAERTGGSVSTLTIQRTQQEDSAVYLCASSSTGPNQPQHFGDGTRLSIL.

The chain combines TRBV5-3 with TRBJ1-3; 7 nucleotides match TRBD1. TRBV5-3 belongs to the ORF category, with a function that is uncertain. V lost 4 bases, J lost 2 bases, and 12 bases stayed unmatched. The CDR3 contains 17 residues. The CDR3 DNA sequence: TGTGCCAGAAGCCCAAGACAGGGAGAGAGTACTGGAAACACCATATATTTT. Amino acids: CARSPRQGESTGNTIYF.

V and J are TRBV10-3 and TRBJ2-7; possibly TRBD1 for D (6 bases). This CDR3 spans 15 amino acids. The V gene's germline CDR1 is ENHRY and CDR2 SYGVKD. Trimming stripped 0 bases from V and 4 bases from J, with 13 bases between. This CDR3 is CAISESARGGYEQYF. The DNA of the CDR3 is TGTGCCATCAGTGAGTCGGCCCGAGGGGGATACGAGCAGTACTTC.

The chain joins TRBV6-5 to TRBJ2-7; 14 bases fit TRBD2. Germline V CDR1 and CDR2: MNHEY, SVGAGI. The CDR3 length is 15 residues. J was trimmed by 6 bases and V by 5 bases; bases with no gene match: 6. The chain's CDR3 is CASSKGLAGVTEQYF. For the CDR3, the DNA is TGTGCCAGCAGTAAGGGACTAGCGGGAGTTACCGAGCAGTACTTC.

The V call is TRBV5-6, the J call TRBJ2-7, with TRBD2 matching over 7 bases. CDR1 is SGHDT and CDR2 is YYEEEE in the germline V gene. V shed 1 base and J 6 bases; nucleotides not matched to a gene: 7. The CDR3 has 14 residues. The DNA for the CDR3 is TGTGCCAGCAGCTTGCTGGCGGGAGCTATCGAGCAGTACTTC. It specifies CASSLLAGAIEQYF.

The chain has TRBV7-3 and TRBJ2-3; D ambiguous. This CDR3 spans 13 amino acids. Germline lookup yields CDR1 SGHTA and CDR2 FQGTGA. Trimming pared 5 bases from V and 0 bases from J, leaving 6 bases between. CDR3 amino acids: CASSPESTDTQYF. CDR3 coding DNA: TGTGCCAGCAGCCCCGAGAGCACAGATACGCAGTATTTT.

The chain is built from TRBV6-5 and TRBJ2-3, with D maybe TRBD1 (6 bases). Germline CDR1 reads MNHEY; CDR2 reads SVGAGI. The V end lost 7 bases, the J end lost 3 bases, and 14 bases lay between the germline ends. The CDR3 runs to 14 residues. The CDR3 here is CASTEHRETDTQYF. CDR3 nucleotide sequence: TGTGCCAGCACCGAACACAGGGAAACAGATACGCAGTATTTT.

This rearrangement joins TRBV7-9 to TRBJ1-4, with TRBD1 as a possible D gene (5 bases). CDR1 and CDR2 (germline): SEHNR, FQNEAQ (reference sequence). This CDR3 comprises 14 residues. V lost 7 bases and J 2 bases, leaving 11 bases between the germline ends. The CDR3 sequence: CASTSWGTNEKLFF. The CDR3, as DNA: TGTGCCAGCACCTCCTGGGGGACTAATGAAAAACTGTTTTTT.

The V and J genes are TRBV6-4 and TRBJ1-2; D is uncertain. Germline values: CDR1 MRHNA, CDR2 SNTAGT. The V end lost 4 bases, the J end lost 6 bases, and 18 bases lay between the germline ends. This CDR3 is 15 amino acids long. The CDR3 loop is CASSAFWGRRNGYTF. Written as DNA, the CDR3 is TGTGCCAGCAGTGCTTTTTGGGGTAGAAGGAATGGCTACACCTTC.

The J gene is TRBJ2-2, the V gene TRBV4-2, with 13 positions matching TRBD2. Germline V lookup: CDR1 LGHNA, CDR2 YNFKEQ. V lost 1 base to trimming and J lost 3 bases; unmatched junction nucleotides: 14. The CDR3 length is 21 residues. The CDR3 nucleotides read TGTGCCAGCAGCCAAGTAAGAGATTTAGAGGGACTAGCGGGATACACCGGGGAGCTGTTTTTT. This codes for CASSQVRDLEGLAGYTGELFF.

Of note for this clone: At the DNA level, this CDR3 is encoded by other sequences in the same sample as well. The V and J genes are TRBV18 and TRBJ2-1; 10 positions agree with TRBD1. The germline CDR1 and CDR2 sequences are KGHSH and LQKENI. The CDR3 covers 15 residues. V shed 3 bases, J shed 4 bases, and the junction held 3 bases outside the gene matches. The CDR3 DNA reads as TGTGCCAGCTCACCCGGGACAGGGGTTTACAATGAGCAGTTCTTC. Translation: CASSPGTGVYNEQFF.

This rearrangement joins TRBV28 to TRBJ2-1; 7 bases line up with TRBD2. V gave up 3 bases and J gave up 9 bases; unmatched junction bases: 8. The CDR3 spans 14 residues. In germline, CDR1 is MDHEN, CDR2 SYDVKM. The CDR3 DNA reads TGTGCCAGCAGTTTTCGTGGGAGGGTGATTGAGCAGTTCTTC. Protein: CASSFRGRVIEQFF.

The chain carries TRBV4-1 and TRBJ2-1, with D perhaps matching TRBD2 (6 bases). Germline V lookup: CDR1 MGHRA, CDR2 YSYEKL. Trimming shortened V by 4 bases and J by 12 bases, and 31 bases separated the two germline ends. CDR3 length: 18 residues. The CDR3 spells CASSLRSPGSGFRVGQFF. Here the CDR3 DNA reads TGCGCCAGCAGCCTTCGGTCTCCGGGGAGCGGGTTCCGCGTGGGGCAGTTCTTC.

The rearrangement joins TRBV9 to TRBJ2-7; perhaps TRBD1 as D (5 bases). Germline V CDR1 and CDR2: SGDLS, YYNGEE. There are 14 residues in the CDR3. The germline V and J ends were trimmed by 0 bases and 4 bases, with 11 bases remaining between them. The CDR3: CASSVGSGWYEQYF. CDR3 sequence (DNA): TGTGCCAGCAGCGTAGGGTCAGGGTGGTACGAGCAGTACTTC. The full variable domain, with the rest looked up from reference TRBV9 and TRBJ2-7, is DSGVTQTPKHLITATGQRVTLRCSPRSGDLSVYWYQQSLDQGLQFLIQYYNGEERAKGNILERFSAQQFPDLHSELNLSSLELGDSALYFCASSVGSGWYEQYFGPGTRLTVT.